The 6 T cell receptor beta chains listed next were all sequenced from one sample in a study of tumor-infiltrating lymphocytes in primary liver carcinoma. Blood RNA was derived from unsorted whole blood, and germline DNA was extracted too. TCR beta cDNA came from approximately 490 ng total RNA, primed with a constant-region primer. For TCR beta, libraries were produced by three nested multiplex PCR rounds using slightly modified ARM-PCR. With TRBV1-TRBV30 forward primers and a C-beta reverse primer, the first two PCR rounds were run for about 10 cycles each. Each CDR3 protein is one row after TCRdb ran MiXCR on the multiplex PCR reads. This sample carries approximately 310,000 distinct CDR3 sequences, approximately 65% of them seen once, and the ten largest clones take roughly 8.6%. Sequences were obtained from peripheral blood. Every receptor here comes from a man in his forties with primary liver carcinoma and hepatitis B virus infection.

About this clonotype itself: The junction departs from the called germline gene at one end, perhaps through a read error. The chain combines TRBV4-1 with TRBJ2-5; D is unresolved. This CDR3 has 13 amino acids. The germline V gene has CDR1 MGHRA and CDR2 YSYEKL. In DNA, the CDR3 is TGCGCCAACAGCCAAGAAGTCGGCGAGACCCAGTACTTC. Translated: CANSQEVGETQYF.

In regard to this clonotype: A read error is possible here, since a much larger clone lies one base away. The chain is built from TRBV4-2 and TRBJ1-1, with D maybe TRBD1 (5 bases). CDR3 length: 16 residues. Germline V gives CDR1 LGHNA, CDR2 YNFKEQ. The CDR3 region has the DNA TGTGCCAGCAACCAATTAAGGGGAGGGAGGAACACTGAAGCTTTCTTT. Encoded protein: CASNQLRGGRNTEAFF.

As concerns this clonotype: Possible read error: a much larger clone is one base away. This sequence joins TRBV6-6 and TRBJ1-2; perhaps TRBD1 as D (5 bases). The V gene lost 4 bases and the J gene lost 8 bases, with 17 bases spanning the gap. The CDR3 length is 14 residues. The germline V gene encodes CDR1 MNHNY and CDR2 SVGAGI (reference sequence). The CDR3 here is CASSLPGRGRGYTF. The CDR3 nucleotides read TGTGCCAGCAGTTTACCCGGACGGGGACGAGGCTACACCTTC.

This clonotype appeared once. A read error may account for a junction end that differs from germline. This chain links TRBV30 with TRBJ1-6; 8 bases are a match to TRBD1. The CDR3 is 14 amino acids. CDR1 is GTSNPN, CDR2 SVGIG, per germline (reference sequence). CDR3 sequence (DNA): TGTGCCTGGATGAGGACAGGGAATAATTCACTCCTCCACTTT. This translates into CAWMRTGNNSLLHF. Full variable domain (missing parts from reference TRBV30 and TRBJ1-6): SQTIHQWPATLVQPVGSPLSLECTVEGTSNPNLYWYRQAAGRGLQLLFYSVGIGQISSEVPQNLSASRPQDRQFILSSKKLLLSDSGFYLCAWMRTGNNSLLHFGNGTRLTVT.

This clonotype was observed once. The junction departs from the called germline gene at one end, perhaps through a read error. The chain has TRBV11-2 and TRBJ2-3; D is ambiguous. Germline CDR1 is SGHAT and CDR2 is FQNNGV. CDR3 length: 14 residues. The CDR3 DNA reads TGTGTCAGCCGGGCGGCGGAAAGCACAGATACGCAGTATTTT. Translating it yields CVSRAAESTDTQYF. The complete variable domain, with remaining parts taken from reference TRBV11-2 and TRBJ2-3, reads EAGVAQSPRYKIIEKRQSVAFWCNPISGHATLYWYQQILGQGPKLLIQFQNNGVVDDSQLPKDRFSAERLKGVDSTLKIQPAKLEDSAVYLCVSRAAESTDTQYFGPGTRLTVL.

Turning to this clonotype: At one boundary the junction diverges from the germline segment, which might be a read error. The chain combines TRBV29-1 with TRBJ2-7; 10 positions match TRBD2. The CDR3 sequence is 14 residues long. Germline loops: CDR1 SQVTM, CDR2 ANQGSEA. The DNA for the CDR3 is TGCAGCGCCCCCAGGACTAGCGGCTCCTACAAGCAGTACTTC. Translation gives CSAPRTSGSYKQYF.